These 20 T cell receptor beta chains were sequenced from one sample in a study of T cells in Graves' hyperthyroidism and ophthalmopathy. There were TCR beta CDR3 regions amplified from RNA transcripts. Primed by the HTBI set, a first-round RT-PCR was run on the TCR CDR3. MiXCR was run by TCRdb on the multiplex PCR reads, yielding one entry per CDR3 protein. The sample shows about 720,000 distinct CDR3 sequences, 16% of them seen only once. What was sequenced was blood. These TCRs come from a man aged 18 to 29 with Graves' hyperthyroidism.

This clonotype was recorded a few times. The rearrangement links TRBV29-1 to TRBJ2-7, with 8 bases matching TRBD1. This CDR3 is built from 13 residues. Germline CDR1 SQVTM, CDR2 ANQGSEA. V lost 8 bases, J lost 3 bases, and 9 bases stayed unmatched. The CDR3 bases are TGCAGCCCCCGCCAGGGGGCAGGCTACGAGCAGTACTTC. Protein product: CSPRQGAGYEQYF.

This clonotype showed up many times. The CDR3 protein is CASSFLGLAGEQFF. The CDR3 coding sequence is TGTGCCAGCAGTTTTTTGGGACTAGCGGGAGAGCAGTTCTTC. The V gene is TRBV28, the J gene TRBJ2-1; TRBD2 matches at 13 bases. V dropped 3 bases and J dropped 10; count of bases not matched to a gene: 3. This CDR3 spans 14 amino acids. Germline lookup yields CDR1 MDHEN and CDR2 SYDVKM. Using reference TRBV28 and TRBJ2-1 for the parts outside the CDR3, the full variable domain is DVKVTQSSRYLVKRTGEKVFLECVQDMDHENMFWYRQDPGLGLRLIYFSYDVKMKEKGDIPEGYSVSREKKERFSLILESASTNQTSMYLCASSFLGLAGEQFFGPGTRLTVL.

This clonotype came up many times. V usage is TRBV5-1 and J usage is TRBJ1-2, with TRBD1 as a possible D gene (5 bases). The germline V and J ends were trimmed by 0 bases and 3 bases, with 9 bases remaining between them. Germline-derived CDR1 and CDR2 are SGHRS and YFSETQ. The CDR3 runs to 14 residues. The CDR3 DNA follows: TGCGCCAGCAGCTTGGGCGGGACCGACTATGGCTACACCTTC. This encodes CASSLGGTDYGYTF.

The chain combines TRBV28 with TRBJ2-4; the D gene is possibly TRBD2 (7 bases). Per the germline V gene, CDR1 is MDHEN and CDR2 is SYDVKM. The ends were cut back, 2 bases at V and 6 bases at J, with 17 bases in the middle. The CDR3 has 16 residues. CDR3 amino acids: CASSLGLAGEGNIQYF. The CDR3 region has the DNA TGTGCCAGCAGTTTAGGGTTGGCAGGGGAGGGAAACATTCAGTACTTC. Together with reference TRBV28 and TRBJ2-4, the CDR3 gives the full variable domain: DVKVTQSSRYLVKRTGEKVFLECVQDMDHENMFWYRQDPGLGLRLIYFSYDVKMKEKGDIPEGYSVSREKKERFSLILESASTNQTSMYLCASSLGLAGEGNIQYFGAGTRLSVL.

This clonotype was detected many times. This chain joins TRBV2 and TRBJ1-6; perhaps TRBD1 as D (5 bases). This CDR3 is built from 12 residues. Germline CDR1 SNHLY, CDR2 FYNNEI. The V and J ends lost 6 bases and 14 bases respectively, with 14 bases between them. Written as DNA, the CDR3 is TGTGCCAGCAGGGCAGGGTGGAGGGCCCTCCACTTT. As protein: CASRAGWRALHF.

The V call is TRBV13, the J call TRBJ1-4, with D hard to call. The CDR3 is made up of 18 amino acids. Germline V gives CDR1 PRHDT, CDR2 FYEKMQ (reference sequence). Trimming cost V 5 bases and J 0 bases, with 19 bases left between them. CDR3 coding DNA: TGTGCCAGCAGCCCCGGGAAGGGAGGCCCTGCAACTAATGAAAAACTGTTTTTT. This gives the protein CASSPGKGGPATNEKLFF.

This clonotype was counted many times. This chain uses TRBV29-1 with TRBJ2-1, with D possibly being TRBD1 (7 bases). Germline V CDR1 and CDR2: SQVTM, ANQGSEA. Trimming took 4 bases from V and 3 from J, leaving 13 bases between them. The CDR3 sequence is 14 residues long. The DNA of the CDR3 is TGCAGCGTTGGGTTCCAGGGGGGCTACAATGAGCAGTTCTTC. Protein: CSVGFQGGYNEQFF.

The V call is TRBV11-2, the J call TRBJ2-1; no clear D. V was clipped by 1 base and J by 6 bases, with 13 bases between them. The length of the CDR3 is 15 residues. Germline CDR1 is SGHAT and CDR2 is FQNNGV. This CDR3 reads CASSLGQNPLNEQFF. The CDR3 DNA reads TGTGCCAGCAGCTTAGGACAAAACCCCCTCAATGAGCAGTTCTTC.

This clonotype was seen at least ten times. The rearrangement uses TRBV30 and TRBJ2-7, with a weak D call TRBD2 (5 bases). The CDR3 has 11 residues. The germline gives CDR1 GTSNPN, CDR2 SVGIG (reference sequence). V lost 0 bases and J lost 8, with 8 bases in between. This CDR3 reads CAWSVETKQYF. The CDR3 DNA sequence: TGTGCCTGGAGTGTAGAGACTAAGCAGTACTTC.

The rearrangement joins TRBV5-4 to TRBJ2-5; 13 positions agree with TRBD2. The CDR3 is 15 residues long. Trimming took 5 bases from V and 7 from J; bases not matched to a gene: 8. The germline V gene encodes CDR1 SGHNT and CDR2 YYREEE (reference sequence). CDR3 amino acids: CASSRGLAGSRTQYF. In DNA form, the CDR3 reads TGTGCCAGCAGTCGGGGACTAGCGGGGTCGAGGACCCAGTACTTC. Full variable domain (outside the CDR3, taken from reference TRBV5-4 and TRBJ2-5): ETGVTQSPTHLIKTRGQQVTLRCSSQSGHNTVSWYQQALGQGPQFIFQYYREEENGRGNFPPRFSGLQFPNYSSELNVNALELDDSALYLCASSRGLAGSRTQYFGPGTRLLVL.

The rearrangement joins TRBV7-9 to TRBJ1-1; D is undetermined. CDR1 SEHNR and CDR2 FQNEAQ come from the germline V gene (reference sequence). The CDR3 has 17 amino acids. The V gene lost 1 base and the J gene lost 1 base, with 16 bases spanning the gap. The CDR3 bases are TGTGCCAGCAGCTTAGACAGTTCCCTCCGGGGGAACACTGAAGCTTTCTTT. Protein sequence: CASSLDSSLRGNTEAFF.

As regards this clonotype: A much larger clone lies a single base off, so this may be a read error. This chain joins TRBV2 and TRBJ1-2; no clear D gene. Trimming took off 4 bases at V and 4 bases at J, with 7 bases between the two ends. This CDR3 has 12 amino acids. Germline CDR1 is SNHLY and CDR2 is FYNNEI. CDR3 coding DNA: TGTGCCAGCAGTGGGCGGCTCTATGGCTACACCTTC. Protein product: CASSGRLYGYTF.

The sample holds many counts of this clonotype. The V call is TRBV12-3 or TRBV12-4, the J call TRBJ2-3; TRBD2 agrees at 12 bases. The CDR3 has 21 amino acids. The ends lost 6 bases at V and 0 bases at J; junction bases unmatched: 19. The CDR3 is CASSLDSSGTSGHPSTDTQYF. The CDR3 DNA reads TGTGCCAGCAGCCTAGACAGCTCAGGGACTAGCGGGCACCCTAGCACAGATACGCAGTATTTT.

As concerns this clonotype: It is likely a read error, because the conserved phenylalanine at the end of the CDR3 is missing. The chain uses TRBV12-3 or TRBV12-4 and TRBJ1-2, with 9 bases fitting TRBD1. V lost 6 bases to trimming and J lost 6 bases; unmatched junction nucleotides: 11. The CDR3 covers 15 residues. CDR3 DNA sequence: TGTGCCAGCAGACCTTGGACAGGGGTGCCGGATGGCTACACCCTC. This codes for CASRPWTGVPDGYTL.

The rearrangement links TRBV28 to TRBJ1-2; no clear D. This CDR3 spans 11 amino acids. Germline loops: CDR1 MDHEN, CDR2 SYDVKM. Trimming took 4 bases from V and 5 from J, leaving 5 bases between them. CDR3 in amino acids: CASSSFYGYTF. CDR3 DNA sequence: TGTGCCAGCAGTTCTTTTTATGGCTACACCTTC.

This clonotype was picked up a small number of times. This rearrangement joins TRBV6-1 to TRBJ2-7, with a tentative D call TRBD2 (6 bases). In germline, CDR1 is MNHNS, CDR2 SASEGT. Between the trimmed V and J ends, which lost 3 bases and 6 bases, there was a span of 9 bases. The CDR3 has 12 amino acids. The CDR3 nucleotides are TGTGCCAGCAGTGATCCGGGACTCGAGCAGTACTTC. Translating it yields CASSDPGLEQYF.

This chain joins TRBV6-9 and TRBJ1-1; 9 bases map to TRBD1. Germline lookup yields CDR1 MNHGY and CDR2 SVAAGI. The CDR3 has 15 amino acids. Trimming removed 6 bases from V and 1 base from J; junction bases left unmatched: 6. CDR3 region: CASRLTTGGNTEAFF. CDR3 in DNA: TGTGCCAGCAGGCTAACGACAGGGGGGAACACTGAAGCTTTCTTT.

The chain has TRBV20-1 and TRBJ2-3; the match to TRBD1 covers 7 bases. Germline CDR1 is DFQATT and CDR2 is SNEGSKA (reference sequence). This CDR3 is 13 amino acids long. The junction had 4 bases not matched to a gene; V was cut back by 6 bases and J by 1 base. The CDR3 coding sequence is TGCAGTGCCCGACAGGGTGGCACAGATACGCAGTATTTT. Protein sequence: CSARQGGTDTQYF.

This clonotype was counted many times. The rearrangement uses TRBV28 and TRBJ2-7; D is unclear. Germline assignment: CDR1 MDHEN and CDR2 SYDVKM. Trimming pared 3 bases from V and 2 bases from J, leaving 8 bases between. CDR3 size: 13 residues. CDR3: CASSFLGTYEQYF. The DNA for the CDR3 is TGTGCCAGCAGTTTCCTCGGAACCTACGAGCAGTACTTC.

V gene TRBV20-1 combines with J gene TRBJ2-7; 7 nucleotides line up with TRBD1. There are 12 residues in the CDR3. Germline loops: CDR1 DFQATT, CDR2 SNEGSKA (reference sequence). V trimming: 6 bases; J trimming: 6 bases; junction bases outside the gene matches: 8. The CDR3 sequence: CSASPQGFEQYF. CDR3 bases: TGCAGTGCCAGCCCACAGGGGTTCGAGCAGTACTTC.